The clone carrying this TCR beta chain came up once. The antigen remains unidentified. RNA transcripts yielded amplified TCR beta CDR3 regions. HTBI-primed RT-PCR formed the first round, and a multiplex PCR formed the second. TCRdb reanalysed the multiplex PCR reads using MiXCR and keeps one entry per CDR3 protein. The sample records some 350,000 distinct CDR3 sequences, about 15% being singletons. This record comes from a study of Graves' ophthalmopathy and Graves' hyperthyroidism. Study-level results: Most clonotypes expanded in thyroid above 0.001 frequency were present in blood too.

The TCR originated in an adult woman with stable Graves' hyperthyroidism. Sample: peripheral blood.

CDR3 sequence (DNA): TGTGCCAGCAGTACTCGGAAAAATCAGCCCCAGCATTTT. Translated, it gives CASSTRKNQPQHF. The J gene is TRBJ1-5, the V gene TRBV6-5; D gene ambiguous. Per germline, CDR1 MNHEY and CDR2 SVGAGI. V lost 5 bases to trimming and J lost 4 bases, with 9 bases between them. CDR3 length equals 13 residues.